Included here is one TCR beta chain sequence, with context. Antigen specificity is unknown. Specimens retained 1-10 million cryopreserved PBMC preceding DNA extraction. The sample comes from a study of long-term antiretroviral therapy in people with HIV. Study-wide background: The earliest specimens came about a decade ahead of the 2015 immediate-ART recommendation.

Version v3.0 of the immunoSEQ assay ran at survey level. Per-sample targets for sequencing were roughly 40,000-55,000 T-cell genomes. This table comes from immunoSEQ multiplex PCR, and its TCRdb copy is limited to in-frame clones, with some not included. The repertoire holds 20,000 to 25,000 clones, with 85% as singletons. V dropped 5 bases and J dropped 6; count of bases not matched to a gene: 7. There are 15 residues in the CDR3. Looked up from germline, CDR1 is LNHDA and CDR2 is SQIVND (reference sequence). Overall study findings and caveats: Upon ART, diversity increased but remained lower than transplant donor controls.

The origin of this receptor is a man in his late teens or twenties with HIV. This chain links TRBV19 with TRBJ2-4; 10 bases map to TRBD2. Sample: unsorted PBMCs, taken approximately 4 years after starting antiretroviral therapy. The CDR3 is CASSVRTSGANIQYF. CDR3 bases: TGTGCCAGTAGTGTGAGGACTAGCGGAGCAAACATTCAGTACTTC.